The 15 T cell receptor beta chains listed next were all sequenced from one sample in a study of response to subunit inactivated influenza vaccine. Via MiXCR, TCRdb re-called the RT-PCR reads, giving one row per CDR3 protein. The data contain roughly 500,000 distinct CDR3 sequences, approximately 15% of them singletons. Sequencing used CD4+ T cells sorted from PBMCs, obtained less than 30 months after vaccination. Receptor source: a man aged 50-75 years who received an inactivated influenza vaccine.

The chain recombines TRBV5-5 with TRBJ2-5; no firm D call. V was cut by 4 bases and J by 2 bases, with 15 bases left in between. CDR1 and CDR2 from the germline V gene are SGHKS and YYEKEE (reference sequence). This CDR3 has 15 residues. The DNA for the CDR3 is TGTGCCAGCAGCCTAACCAGCAGTTCTCAAGAGACCCAGTACTTC. This sequence encodes CASSLTSSSQETQYF. The complete variable domain, with remaining parts taken from reference TRBV5-5 and TRBJ2-5, reads DAGVTQSPTHLIKTRGQQVTLRCSPISGHKSVSWYQQVLGQGPQFIFQYYEKEERGRGNFPDRFSARQFPNYSSELNVNALLLGDSALYLCASSLTSSSQETQYFGPGTRLLVL.

The CDR3 DNA reads TGCAGCGCTAAACAGGGCTCGGCTAATGAAAAACTGTTTTTT. Encoded protein: CSAKQGSANEKLFF. The chain joins TRBV29-1 to TRBJ1-4; D may be TRBD1 (6 bases). The V gene's germline CDR1 is SQVTM and CDR2 ANQGSEA. The CDR3 has 14 amino acids. V was pared by 7 bases and J by 3 bases, with 15 bases between.

This clonotype was observed a few times. The rearrangement uses TRBV3-1 and TRBJ1-6; D is unresolved. This CDR3 contains 15 residues. V was cut by 1 base and J by 5 bases, with 9 bases left in between. Germline-derived CDR1 and CDR2 are LGHDT and YNNKEL (reference sequence). The CDR3 sequence is CASSQGSRDNSPLHF. The CDR3 DNA sequence: TGTGCCAGCAGCCAAGGGTCAAGGGATAATTCACCCCTCCACTTT.

This clonotype was seen ten or more times. The CDR3 loop reads CSVLPQDRVGYGYTF. CDR3 nucleotides: TGCAGTGTTTTACCTCAGGACAGGGTGGGATATGGCTACACCTTC. The V gene is TRBV20-1, the J gene TRBJ1-2, with TRBD1 matching 8 bases. V gave up 7 bases and J gave up 5 bases; unmatched junction bases: 15. CDR1 DFQATT and CDR2 SNEGSKA come from the germline V gene (reference sequence). The CDR3 loop spans 15 amino acids.

This clonotype was observed at least ten times. J is TRBJ2-7 and V is TRBV28; TRBD2 might be the D (5 bases). This CDR3 region has 11 residues. Germline V gives CDR1 MDHEN, CDR2 SYDVKM. Trimming cost V 5 bases and J 4 bases, with 6 bases left between them. Here the CDR3 reads CASSKRYEQYF. CDR3 DNA sequence: TGTGCCAGCAGTAAGCGGTACGAGCAGTACTTC.

The chain has TRBV28 and TRBJ2-3; D possibly matches TRBD1 or TRBD2 (5 bases each). The CDR3 has 11 amino acids. The V end was cut by 5 bases, the J end by 10 bases, with 10 bases between. Germline values: CDR1 MDHEN, CDR2 SYDVKM. The CDR3 protein is CASSTRGAQYF. CDR3 nucleotides: TGTGCCAGCAGTACCAGAGGGGCGCAGTATTTT.

The chain carries TRBV4-1 and TRBJ2-6; D gene unclear. CDR3 length equals 18 residues. Germline V CDR1 and CDR2: MGHRA, YSYEKL. V lost 4 bases to trimming and J lost 0 bases, with 16 bases between them. The CDR3 region has the DNA TGCGCCAGCAGCCGGGTTAGGGTTCTTTCCTCTGGGGCCAACGTCCTGACTTTC. Translation: CASSRVRVLSSGANVLTF.

This rearrangement joins TRBV12-3 or TRBV12-4 to TRBJ1-1; 7 nucleotides agree with TRBD1. The CDR3 contains 13 residues. V was pared by 7 bases and J by 1 base, with 3 bases of the junction left unmatched. The CDR3 nucleotides are TGTGCCAGCAAAAGGACAGGGAACACTGAAGCTTTCTTT. Protein product: CASKRTGNTEAFF.

This clonotype was recorded many times. The rearrangement uses TRBV6-2 or TRBV6-3 and TRBJ2-2; a possible D gene is TRBD1 (5 bases). The V gene lost 0 bases and the J gene lost 4 bases, with 15 bases spanning the gap. This CDR3 is 17 amino acids long. Germline V lookup: CDR1 MNHEY, CDR2 SVGEGT. The CDR3 DNA reads TGTGCCAGCAGTTACTCGATATCCAGGGTCCGCACCGGGGAGCTGTTTTTT. Encoded protein: CASSYSISRVRTGELFF.

This clonotype occurred a few times. This sequence joins TRBV29-1 and TRBJ2-5; TRBD1 might be the D (5 bases). V gave up 4 bases and J gave up 5 bases, with 17 bases separating them. CDR1 is SQVTM and CDR2 is ANQGSEA in the germline V gene. CDR3 length: 14 residues. This CDR3 is CSVASAGYSETQYF. In DNA form, the CDR3 reads TGCAGCGTTGCTTCGGCAGGGTATAGCGAGACCCAGTACTTC.

The chain joins TRBV29-1 to TRBJ2-2; possible D gene TRBD1, 5 bases. The germline V gene encodes CDR1 SQVTM and CDR2 ANQGSEA. The length of the CDR3 is 14 residues. Trimming removed 4 bases at V and 0 bases at J, with 9 bases between. CDR3 loop: CSVGAGTNTGELFF. Here the CDR3 DNA reads TGCAGCGTTGGTGCAGGGACGAACACCGGGGAGCTGTTTTTT.

J is TRBJ2-7 and V is TRBV20-1; tentative D call: TRBD2 (5 bases). CDR1 DFQATT and CDR2 SNEGSKA come from the germline V gene (reference sequence). V was trimmed by 7 bases and J by 6 bases, leaving 19 bases between them. This CDR3 has 13 residues. CDR3 sequence (DNA): TGCAGTGTCCCCTCACCGGGGTTTCGCGAGCAGTACTTC. Protein sequence: CSVPSPGFREQYF.

There are a few counts of this clonotype. The chain employs TRBV5-4 and TRBJ2-1; D is unresolved. This CDR3 is 12 amino acids long. Trimming removed 2 bases from V and 6 bases from J, with 6 bases in between. Per germline, CDR1 SGHNT and CDR2 YYREEE (reference sequence). The CDR3 sequence: CASSFSFNEQFF. The CDR3 coding sequence is TGTGCCAGCAGCTTTAGTTTCAATGAGCAGTTCTTC.

This clonotype was seen repeatedly, ten times or more. The chain combines TRBV20-1 with TRBJ2-7; 10 nucleotides match TRBD2. This CDR3 is built from 14 residues. With 2 bases clipped from V and 0 bases from J, the junction kept 1 base outside the gene matches. Germline CDR1 and CDR2: DFQATT and SNEGSKA (reference sequence). CDR3 bases: TGCAGTGCTAGACTAGCGGGAGCCTCCTACGAGCAGTACTTC. Protein: CSARLAGASYEQYF.

The chain is built from TRBV5-4 and TRBJ1-1, with TRBD1 matching over 12 bases. The V segment lost 4 bases and the J segment 1 base; nucleotides outside the gene matches: 11. Germline V lookup: CDR1 SGHNT, CDR2 YYREEE (reference sequence). This CDR3 comprises 18 residues. The CDR3 reads CASSLAGTGGRGNTEAFF. As DNA, the CDR3 is TGTGCCAGCAGCCTGGCTGGGACAGGGGGCCGAGGGAACACTGAAGCTTTCTTT.